The rows below give T cell receptor beta chains drawn from one sample of a study of blood T cell repertoires in COVID-19. Only in-frame clones appear in the TCRdb table, and some are missing; sequencing was by immunoSEQ multiplex PCR. In the table there are fewer than 80,000 clones, 70% to 90% of which are singletons. Material: peripheral blood. The receptors here all came from a man between 70 and 80 years old with acute or convalescent COVID-19. CDR3s include the opening cysteine and the closing phenylalanine or tryptophan. The D gene is left open where the match is weak. The listing skips clone size in some rows; elsewhere it reads once, few, many or a size class.

D gene: -; V gene: TRBV7-2; clone size: -; J gene: TRBJ2-2; CDR3 protein: CASSSGGSNTGELFF; CDR3 DNA: TGTGCCAGCAGCTCAGGCGGGTCGAACACCGGGGAGCTGTTTTTT
D gene: TRBD1; V gene: TRBV4-1; clone size: -; J gene: TRBJ1-2; CDR3 protein: CASSQTRDRDSRGYTF; CDR3 DNA: TGCGCCAGCAGCCAAACCCGGGACAGGGATAGTCGTGGCTACACCTTC
D gene: TRBD1; V gene: TRBV6-5; clone size: -; J gene: TRBJ2-5; CDR3 protein: CASSRDRGETQYF; CDR3 DNA: TGTGCCAGCAGCCGGGACAGGGGGGAGACCCAGTACTTC
D gene: TRBD1; V gene: TRBV15; clone size: -; J gene: TRBJ2-3; CDR3 protein: CATSREAQGARDTQYF; CDR3 DNA: TGTGCCACCAGCAGAGAAGCACAGGGGGCCCGAGATACGCAGTATTTT
D gene: TRBD1; V gene: TRBV5-1; clone size: -; J gene: TRBJ1-3; CDR3 protein: CASSLIGTGSGNTIYF; CDR3 DNA: TGCGCCAGCAGCTTGATCGGGACAGGGTCCGGAAACACCATATATTTT
D gene: -; V gene: TRBV5-4; clone size: -; J gene: TRBJ2-3; CDR3 protein: CASSFVSGDTVTQYF; CDR3 DNA: TGTGCCAGCAGCTTCGTCAGCGGGGACACAGTTACGCAGTATTTT
D gene: TRBD2; V gene: TRBV4-2; clone size: -; J gene: TRBJ2-5; CDR3 protein: CASSQEGGGARETQYF; CDR3 DNA: TGTGCCAGCAGCCAAGAAGGCGGGGGGGCCCGCGAGACCCAGTACTTC
D gene: -; V gene: TRBV7-2; clone size: -; J gene: TRBJ2-3; CDR3 protein: CASSSPAPRNEQYF; CDR3 DNA: TGTGCCAGCAGCTCCCCCGCCCCGCGAAATGAGCAGTATTTT
D gene: -; V gene: TRBV2; clone size: -; J gene: TRBJ2-5; CDR3 protein: CASTQSETQYF; CDR3 DNA: TGTGCCAGCACCCAGTCAGAGACCCAGTACTTC
D gene: -; V gene: TRBV28; clone size: once; J gene: TRBJ2-7; CDR3 protein: CASITTGLPYEQYF; CDR3 DNA: TGTGCCAGCATTACGACAGGCCTGCCTTACGAGCAGTACTTC
D gene: TRBD1; V gene: TRBV27; clone size: -; J gene: TRBJ2-7; CDR3 protein: CASSINRGPYEQYF; CDR3 DNA: TGTGCCAGCAGTATTAACAGGGGGCCCTACGAGCAGTACTTC
D gene: TRBD2; V gene: TRBV6-5; clone size: -; J gene: TRBJ2-2; CDR3 protein: CASSYKVAGITGELFF; CDR3 DNA: TGTGCCAGCAGTTACAAAGTAGCGGGAATCACCGGGGAGCTGTTTTTT
D gene: TRBD1; V gene: TRBV28; clone size: -; J gene: TRBJ2-1; CDR3 protein: CASSPPPGTGVNEQFF; CDR3 DNA: TGTGCCAGCAGTCCCCCCCCGGGGACAGGGGTGAATGAGCAGTTCTTC
D gene: TRBD1; V gene: TRBV5-1; clone size: -; J gene: TRBJ1-6; CDR3 protein: CASSSTGTGDNSPLHF; CDR3 DNA: TGCGCCAGCAGCTCGACCGGGACAGGGGATAATTCACCCCTCCACTTT
D gene: -; V gene: TRBV5-8; clone size: -; J gene: TRBJ1-1; CDR3 protein: CASSRGVTSMNTEAFF; CDR3 DNA: TGTGCCAGCAGCCGGGGGGTGACAAGCATGAACACTGAAGCTTTCTTT
D gene: -; V gene: TRBV27; clone size: once; J gene: TRBJ2-7; CDR3 protein: CASSLRTASYEQYF; CDR3 DNA: TGTGCCAGCAGTCTACGGACAGCCTCCTACGAGCAGTACTTC
D gene: TRBD1; V gene: TRBV5-1; clone size: -; J gene: TRBJ1-6; CDR3 protein: CASRGGQGLDSPLHF; CDR3 DNA: TGCGCCAGCAGAGGAGGACAGGGGTTGGATTCACCCCTCCACTTT